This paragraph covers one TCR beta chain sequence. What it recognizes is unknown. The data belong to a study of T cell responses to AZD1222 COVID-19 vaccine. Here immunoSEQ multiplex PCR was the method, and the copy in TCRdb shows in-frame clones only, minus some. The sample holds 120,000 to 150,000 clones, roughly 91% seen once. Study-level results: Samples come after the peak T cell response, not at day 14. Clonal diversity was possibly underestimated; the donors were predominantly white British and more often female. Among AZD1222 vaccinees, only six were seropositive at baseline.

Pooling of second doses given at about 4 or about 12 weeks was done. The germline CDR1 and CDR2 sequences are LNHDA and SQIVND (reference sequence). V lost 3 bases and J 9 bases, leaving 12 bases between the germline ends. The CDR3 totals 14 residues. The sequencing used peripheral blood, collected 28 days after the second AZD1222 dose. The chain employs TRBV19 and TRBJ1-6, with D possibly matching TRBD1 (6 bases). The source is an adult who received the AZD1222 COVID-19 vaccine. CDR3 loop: CASSIRAGASPLHF. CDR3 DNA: TGTGCCAGTAGTATTAGGGCAGGGGCTTCACCCCTCCACTTT.